This T cell receptor beta chain comes out of a study of regulatory T cells in long-lasting Graves disease (dated by TCRdb to 2020 to 2023). For context, the study as a whole: To count as having persistent Graves' disease, a patient had to have received antithyroid drug treatment for over 5 years with TSH receptor autoantibodies remaining persistently positive. A total of approximately 35 samples underwent TCR sequencing: around 13 from persistent and 20 from newly diagnosed Graves' disease patients. The study took place in China and was registered as a clinical trial. On average, persistent Graves' disease patients in the clinical cohort had been on antithyroid drugs for about 10.3 years. Patients with persistent Graves' disease were compared with patients with newly diagnosed Graves' disease using TCR sequencing and RNA sequencing of peripheral blood.

The CDR3 numbers 13 residues from cysteine through phenylalanine. Of all the DNA, just the CDR3 is kept, 39 bases in frame from base 1. The germline V gene specifies MNHEY as CDR1 and SVGEGT as CDR2. In light of the paper, this sample's time point label describes: persistent/refractory GD, antithyroid drugs over 5 years with positive TRAb. RNA was extracted from PBMCs in TRIzol for both TCR sequencing and RNA sequencing. The diagnosis of Graves' disease followed American Thyroid Association guidelines. Patients were recruited from an endocrinology department in Xi'an, China. Each patient gave approximately 8.8 milliliters of peripheral blood, collected in an EDTA anticoagulant tube. PBMCs were isolated by Ficoll Paque Plus density gradient separation without further T cell sorting. RNA quality was checked with an Agilent 2100 Bioanalyzer and agarose gel, and concentration with a NanoDrop 2000. General study outcomes and caveats: Compared with newly diagnosed patients, persistent Graves' disease patients had lower TCR Shannon entropy and fewer highly expanded clones, which suggests clonal expansion. The authors noted that the small sample size was a limitation that may lower accuracy. Patients with persistent disease shared more public clonotypes (under 3,000) than newly diagnosed patients did (around 1,000). Because the primary lesion, thyroid tissue, could not be accessed, the study looked at peripheral blood alone. Sequencing and analysis were restricted to the TCR beta chain. TRBV28, TRBJ1-2 and TRBJ2-5 were preferentially used in persistent disease, while TRBV20-1 and TRBJ2-1 were favored in newly diagnosed disease.

The library was made by multiplex PCR. The sample was run on an Illumina HiSeq 4000. To build TCR beta libraries, CDR3 regions were amplified by Arm-PCR using iRepertoire HTBI primers. Before sequencing, the PCR products went through gel purification. Concerning the study's data processing: Across samples, about 63 TRBV and 12 to 15 TRBJ segments were identified and used for gene usage analysis of CDR3 amino acid clonotypes. COPE and FqMerger were used to merge the filtered high-quality paired reads into contigs. BLAST was used to align contigs to the IMGT TRBV, TRBD and TRBJ reference genes, and CDR3 was defined following IMGT. Any clonotype with a frequency above 0.1% was counted as a highly expanded clone. Repertoire diversity was measured by Shannon entropy, and V-J evenness by the Gini coefficient. Clonotypes shared by more than one individual were considered public. In-frame beta chains were kept once TCRdb had trimmed the public reads at Q25 with fastp and called clones with MiXCR. Every CDR3 protein is listed once, alongside the most common genes and DNA of its rows. The V and J calls and clone size are TCRdb's, not the authors'. This sample has roughly 430,000 distinct CDR3 sequences in its table, and about 21% of those were observed once. The ten largest make up roughly an eighth of the sample.

Turning to this clonotype: Its antigen is unknown. It may be a read error: a sequence one base away is much more abundant.

The receptor chain draws on TRBV6-2 or TRBV6-3 and TRBJ1-5; there is no confident call for the D gene. This receptor was taken from a female donor with Graves disease. Sequenced material: peripheral blood mononuclear cells (PBMCs), taken when the disease was refractory, from a patient treated with antithyroid drugs. CDR3 sequence: CASSEIGNQLQHF. In nucleotide form, the sequence is TGTGCCAGCAGTGAAATAGGAAATCAGCTCCAGCATTTT.